These 27 T cell receptor beta chains share one sample of origin, sequenced in a study of siplizumab effects on memory and regulatory T cells. Sequencing was performed with immunoSEQ multiplex PCR; in TCRdb, only in-frame clones are kept and a portion is missing. The sample lists roughly 2,900 clones; roughly 49% were seen once. These receptors lack a known antigen. Responder and stimulator cells in the mixed lymphocyte reaction were cultured together for over 5 days at 37°C. Sequenced input: CFSE-low (dividing) CD4+ T cells sorted from an allogeneic mixed lymphocyte reaction. Every receptor here comes from a human donor in good health; the cells came from an allogeneic mixed lymphocyte reaction.

This clone qualifies as medium-sized. The chain employs TRBV10-3 and TRBJ2-7; TRBD1 matches 9 bases. V dropped 6 bases and J dropped 2; count of bases not matched to a gene: 2. The CDR3 contains 13 residues. Per germline, CDR1 ENHRY and CDR2 SYGVKD. The CDR3, as DNA: TGTGCCATCAGAAGACAGGGGGCCTACGAGCAGTACTTC. Translation gives CAIRRQGAYEQYF.

The chain recombines TRBV2 with TRBJ2-7; TRBD1 matches at 9 bases. The V and J ends lost 5 bases and 1 base, in that order; junction bases with no gene match: 3. Germline CDR1 reads SNHLY; CDR2 reads FYNNEI. The CDR3 is made up of 14 amino acids. The CDR3 nucleotides read TGTGCCAGCAGTCCGGGACAGGGATCCTACGAGCAGTACTTC. It specifies CASSPGQGSYEQYF.

This clone appeared a few times. This chain uses TRBV25-1 with TRBJ2-3; 12 bases fit TRBD2. The trim removed 5 bases at V and 3 bases at J, leaving 6 bases unmatched. Germline lookup yields CDR1 MGHDK and CDR2 SYGVNS. This CDR3 is built from 16 residues. The CDR3 bases are TGTGCCAGCAGTCCTCGCCTAGCGGGGGGGACAGATACGCAGTATTTT. Translating it yields CASSPRLAGGTDTQYF.

This chain connects TRBV15 to TRBJ2-1; 7 bases agree with TRBD2. CDR3 length: 15 amino acids. Per germline, CDR1 LNHNV and CDR2 YYDKDF (reference sequence). V lost 1 base, J lost 4 bases, and 4 bases stayed unmatched. CDR3: CATSRGGTTYNEQFF. The DNA of the CDR3 is TGTGCCACCAGCAGAGGCGGGACTACTTACAATGAGCAGTTCTTC.

This clone was recorded only once. The rearrangement uses TRBV5-1 and TRBJ1-4; D may be TRBD1 (5 bases). CDR1 and CDR2 from the germline V gene are SGHRS and YFSETQ. Trimming stripped 2 bases from V and 5 bases from J, with 10 bases between. There are 14 residues in the CDR3. CDR3 amino acids: CASSFGHQNEKLFF. The CDR3 DNA reads TGCGCCAGCAGCTTCGGACATCAAAATGAAAAACTGTTTTTT.

The chain links TRBV10-3 to TRBJ1-1; perhaps TRBD1 as D (6 bases). In germline, CDR1 is ENHRY, CDR2 SYGVKD. V gave up 4 bases and J gave up 2 bases, with 20 bases separating them. CDR3 length: 17 residues. CDR3 residues: CAISGGLRDKVNTEAFF. In DNA form, the CDR3 reads TGTGCCATCAGTGGGGGGCTCCGGGACAAGGTTAACACTGAAGCTTTCTTT.

The chain carries TRBV5-1 and TRBJ1-3; 9 bases line up with TRBD1. The CDR3 loop spans 17 amino acids. With V trimmed by 0 bases and J by 4 bases, 8 bases remained unmatched. Germline CDR1 is SGHRS and CDR2 is YFSETQ. The CDR3 loop is CASSLGDRDFSGNTIYF. For the CDR3, the DNA is TGCGCCAGCAGCTTGGGGGACAGGGACTTTTCCGGAAACACCATATATTTT.

The chain carries TRBV11-3 and TRBJ2-7, with D tentatively TRBD1 or TRBD2 (7 bases each). V shed 5 bases and J shed 1 base, with 12 bases lying between them. The germline V gene has CDR1 SGHNT and CDR2 YENEEA. This CDR3 is 14 amino acids long. The CDR3 reads CASSPGGVSYEQYF. The CDR3 nucleotides are TGTGCCAGCAGCCCAGGGGGGGTTTCCTACGAGCAGTACTTC.

CDR3 amino acids: CASMGQGAVNQPQHF. DNA of the CDR3: TGTGCCAGCATGGGACAGGGGGCGGTCAATCAGCCCCAGCATTTT. This chain links TRBV6-1 with TRBJ1-5; 12 positions match TRBD1. The CDR3 runs 15 residues. Losses at the gene ends were 7 bases for V and 3 bases for J; bases not matched to a gene: 4. The V gene's germline CDR1 is MNHNS and CDR2 SASEGT.

The sample holds a few counts of this clone. The V call is TRBV10-3, the J call TRBJ1-6; TRBD1 matches at 8 bases. This CDR3 is built from 15 residues. V dropped 4 bases and J dropped 7; count of bases not matched to a gene: 6. Looked up from germline, CDR1 is ENHRY and CDR2 is SYGVKD. The CDR3 is CAISGLDRVNSPLHF. The CDR3, as DNA: TGTGCCATCAGTGGGCTGGACAGGGTCAATTCACCCCTCCACTTT.

To note about this clone: Other DNA sequences in the same sample also yield this CDR3. The rearrangement joins TRBV7-3 to TRBJ1-1; D uncertain. The CDR3 sequence is 14 residues long. V lost 1 base and J 1 base, leaving 7 bases between the germline ends. Germline values: CDR1 SGHTA, CDR2 FQGTGA. CDR3 sequence: CASSLNPGNTEAFF. As DNA, the CDR3 is TGTGCCAGCAGCTTAAATCCCGGGAACACTGAAGCTTTCTTT.

The table lists this clone with a few counts. This chain links TRBV18 with TRBJ2-7; D is possibly TRBD2 (6 bases). Looked up from germline, CDR1 is KGHSH and CDR2 is LQKENI. This CDR3 is 14 amino acids long. V lost 3 bases and J 3 bases, leaving 12 bases between the germline ends. The CDR3 region is CASSPTRGIYEQYF. CDR3 nucleotide sequence: TGTGCCAGCTCACCGACTAGAGGGATCTACGAGCAGTACTTC.

The V call is TRBV5-1, the J call TRBJ2-5; no definite D call. CDR3 length: 14 amino acids. In germline, CDR1 is SGHRS, CDR2 YFSETQ. V was shortened by 4 bases and J by 6 bases, with 16 bases between the two germline ends. The CDR3 reads CASSTEISGQTQYF. The CDR3 DNA reads as TGCGCCAGCAGCACGGAGATCAGTGGGCAGACCCAGTACTTC. The whole variable domain, remainder taken from reference TRBV5-1 and TRBJ2-5, is KAGVTQTPRYLIKTRGQQVTLSCSPISGHRSVSWYQQTPGQGLQFLFEYFSETQRNKGNFPGRFSGRQFSNSRSEMNVSTLELGDSALYLCASSTEISGQTQYFGPGTRLLVL.

This clone was detected a few times. Sequence at one end of the junction differs from germline and may be a read error. The chain couples TRBV7-2 to TRBJ1-2; no clear D gene. The germline gives CDR1 SGHTA, CDR2 FQGNSA. This CDR3 spans 13 amino acids. The DNA of the CDR3 is TGTGCCAGCAGCCCGCTAGTAGTCACCAGTTCCGCCTTC. Translation: CASSPLVVTSSAF.

The chain couples TRBV30 to TRBJ2-2; a possible D gene is TRBD2 (5 bases). The CDR3 extends over 11 amino acids. CDR1 GTSNPN and CDR2 SVGIG come from the germline V gene (reference sequence). Trimming left V 3 bases short and J 6 bases short, with 5 bases between. The CDR3 nucleotides are TGTGCCTGGAGGGGAGCCGGGGAGCTGTTTTTT. The encoded protein is CAWRGAGELFF.

This clone was picked up one time. The chain employs TRBV6-5 and TRBJ2-1; D is perhaps TRBD2 (5 bases). The CDR3 is 16 residues long. V gave up 0 bases and J gave up 4 bases, with 13 bases separating them. CDR1 is MNHEY and CDR2 is SVGAGI in the germline V gene. CDR3 in amino acids: CASSYSPAGTYNEQFF. As DNA, the CDR3 is TGTGCCAGCAGTTACTCGCCCGCGGGTACTTACAATGAGCAGTTCTTC.

The chain carries TRBV18 and TRBJ1-1, with D tentatively TRBD1 (6 bases). The germline V gene has CDR1 KGHSH and CDR2 LQKENI. The CDR3 is 13 amino acids. The V end lost 8 bases, the J end lost 2 bases, and 12 bases lay between the germline ends. The CDR3 DNA is TGTGCCAGCGCAGGACAGATTAACACTGAAGCTTTCTTT. Its protein product is CASAGQINTEAFF.

This rearrangement joins TRBV30 to TRBJ1-4, with D uncertain. Germline assignment: CDR1 GTSNPN and CDR2 SVGIG (reference sequence). The length of the CDR3 is 11 residues. The CDR3 loop reads CIGSTNEKLFF. CDR3 coding DNA: TGTATAGGCTCAACTAATGAAAAACTGTTTTTT.

This clone was seen more than once but under ten times. The chain carries TRBV28 and TRBJ1-2; D is ambiguous. Germline V gives CDR1 MDHEN, CDR2 SYDVKM. The CDR3 is made up of 12 amino acids. V lost 6 bases and J lost 7, with 12 bases in between. CDR3 in DNA: TGTGCCAGCAGGGAGCCAGTCGCTGGCTACACCTTC. Translated: CASREPVAGYTF.

The V gene is TRBV29-1, the J gene TRBJ2-5; D uncertain. The end of the DNA is better explained by TRBJ2-7, so the J call may be wrong. The CDR3 extends over 14 amino acids. Germline CDR1 and CDR2: SQVTM and ANQGSEA. In DNA form, the CDR3 reads TGCAGCGTTGAACTGCGGTTAGGGCGTTCCGAGCAGTACTTC. Its translation is CSVELRLGRSEQYF.

Within the sample, this clone is large (0.1 to 1%). The chain uses TRBV15 and TRBJ2-5; possibly TRBD1 for D (6 bases). CDR3 length equals 14 residues. Germline V gene data show CDR1 as LNHNV and CDR2 as YYDKDF (reference sequence). V gave up 0 bases and J gave up 3 bases, with 8 bases separating them. CDR3 protein: CATSRDRGKETQYF. In nucleotides, the CDR3 is TGTGCCACCAGCAGAGACAGGGGTAAAGAGACCCAGTACTTC.

The chain uses TRBV5-4 and TRBJ1-2; the match to TRBD1 covers 9 bases. The ends lost 0 bases at V and 9 bases at J; junction bases unmatched: 3. The CDR3 runs 13 residues. Germline V gene sequence: CDR1 SGHNT, CDR2 YYREEE (reference sequence). CDR3: CASSLGTGVRYTF. The CDR3 coding sequence is TGTGCCAGCAGCTTGGGGACAGGGGTCCGCTACACCTTC.

The chain links TRBV27 to TRBJ1-6, with unresolved D. Per germline, CDR1 MNHEY and CDR2 SMNVEV (reference sequence). V gave up 3 bases and J gave up 10 bases, with 10 bases separating them. The CDR3 loop spans 13 amino acids. The CDR3 is CASSFARRSPLHF. CDR3 nucleotides: TGTGCCAGCAGTTTTGCCCGCCGGTCACCCCTCCACTTT.

In its sample, this clone is medium-sized. The chain joins TRBV29-1 to TRBJ1-3; D uncertain. Trimming took off 4 bases at V and 4 bases at J, with 5 bases between the two ends. From germline, CDR1 is SQVTM and CDR2 ANQGSEA. The CDR3 has 11 residues. The CDR3 protein is CSVGQGNTIYF. CDR3 nucleotide sequence: TGCAGCGTTGGTCAGGGAAACACCATATATTTT.

The sample holds a few counts of this clone. This chain links TRBV5-1 with TRBJ2-5; 7 nucleotides agree with TRBD2. The V and J ends lost 0 bases and 5 bases, in that order; junction bases with no gene match: 7. Germline V lookup: CDR1 SGHRS, CDR2 YFSETQ. The CDR3 covers 15 residues. The CDR3 region is CASSLAGAGLETQYF. The CDR3 DNA reads TGCGCCAGCAGCTTGGCGGGAGCGGGACTCGAGACCCAGTACTTC.

In its sample, this clone is medium-sized. The chain couples TRBV19 to TRBJ1-2; D not certain. The germline gives CDR1 LNHDA, CDR2 SQIVND (reference sequence). The CDR3 is 15 residues long. V lost 6 bases and J lost 0, with 14 bases in between. This CDR3 is CASSLAAQANYGYTF. The CDR3 DNA reads TGTGCCAGTAGCCTCGCCGCTCAAGCTAACTATGGCTACACCTTC.

This clone was picked up a small number of times. The chain carries TRBV18 and TRBJ2-2; 12 bases map to TRBD2. The CDR3 spans 18 residues. The V segment lost 2 bases and the J segment 0 bases; nucleotides outside the gene matches: 4. CDR1 and CDR2 (germline): KGHSH, LQKENI. In DNA form, the CDR3 reads TGTGCCAGCTCACCAAAGGGACTAGCGGGCGCGAACACCGGGGAGCTGTTTTTT. Protein: CASSPKGLAGANTGELFF.